The rows below give T cell receptor beta chains drawn from one sample of a study of blood T cell repertoires in COVID-19. Some clones are missing from TCRdb's copy, which holds only in-frame ones; the method was immunoSEQ multiplex PCR. The sample has about 260,000 clones, over 70% seen once; the top ten hold about 1.6%. The sample consisted of peripheral blood. The receptors come from a middle-aged woman who had recovered from COVID-19. CDR3s include the opening cysteine and the closing phenylalanine or tryptophan. The order of the fields is J gene, V gene, clone size, D gene, CDR3 DNA, CDR3 protein. The D gene is left open where the match is weak. Clone size is stated in some rows and not others, as once, few, many or a class when expanded.

TRBJ2-1 | TRBV12-5 | . | . | TGTGCTAGTGGTACGAGGGGGAACTACAATGAGCAGTTCTTC | CASGTRGNYNEQFF
TRBJ2-7 | TRBV5-1 | . | TRBD1 | TGCGCCAGCAGCGCCGACAGGGGGCAGAGCGAGCAGTACTTC | CASSADRGQSEQYF
TRBJ1-2 | TRBV2 | . | TRBD1 | TGTGCCAGCAGCGGACAGGGGGTTTATGGCTACACCTTC | CASSGQGVYGYTF
TRBJ1-6 | TRBV9 | . | . | TGTGCCAGCAGCCAAGGCGGAGTCGGCCACGGCCTCCACTTT | CASSQGGVGHGLHF
TRBJ1-2 | TRBV11-2 | . | . | TGTGCCAGCAGCTTAGACCGGTCGAACGGCTACACCTTC | CASSLDRSNGYTF
TRBJ2-1 | TRBV19 | . | TRBD1 | TGTGCCAGTAGTAGATCCGGGACAGGGGAATCCTACAATGAGCAGTTCTTC | CASSRSGTGESYNEQFF
TRBJ2-7 | TRBV11-2 | . | . | TGTGCCAGCAGCTTCGAGGAGATAACCTACGAGCAGTACTTC | CASSFEEITYEQYF
TRBJ2-4 | TRBV6-5 | . | . | TGTGCCAGCAGTTACTCGTTCCCGGGGGCCAAAAACATTCAGTACTTC | CASSYSFPGAKNIQYF
TRBJ1-5 | TRBV27 | . | . | TGTGCCAGCAGTTGGACGGGGTATAGCAATCAGCCCCAGCATTTT | CASSWTGYSNQPQHF
TRBJ1-2 | TRBV7-9 | . | . | TGTGCCGGTCAGGGCGGGCAGGGGTTATGGTATGGCTACACCTTC | CAGQGGQGLWYGYTF
TRBJ2-7 | TRBV19 | . | TRBD2 | TGTGCCAGTAGTGGGGGGGGTTACGAGCAGTACTTC | CASSGGGYEQYF
TRBJ2-1 | TRBV24-1 | . | TRBD1 | TGTGCCACCAGTGACGGCACTAGGGGGACAGGGCCCTACAATGAGCAGTTCTTC | CATSDGTRGTGPYNEQFF
TRBJ2-7 | TRBV7-9 | once | . | TGTGCCAGCAGCTTAGGTCCGAGCCCCTACGAGCAGTACTTC | CASSLGPSPYEQYF
TRBJ1-1 | TRBV18 | . | TRBD1 | TGTGCCAGCTCACCAGCCTTCCCGGGACAGGGGGCTTTCTTT | CASSPAFPGQGAFF
TRBJ1-2 | TRBV19 | . | . | TGTGCCAGTAGCGGAAGAGGGTTAGGGTATGGCTACACCTTC | CASSGRGLGYGYTF
TRBJ1-3 | TRBV9 | . | . | TGTGCCAGCAGCAGGGGTTGGAGCTCTGGAAACACCATATATTTT | CASSRGWSSGNTIYF
TRBJ1-2 | TRBV29-1 | . | . | TGCAGCGTTGGTAGTTCTAACTATGGCTACACCTTC | CSVGSSNYGYTF
TRBJ1-1 | TRBV11-3 | few | . | TGTGCCAGCAGCTTAGTCAGGGGCGGTGAAGCTTTCTTT | CASSLVRGGEAFF
TRBJ2-3 | TRBV11-1 | few | . | TGTGCCAGCAGGAAAGAGGGGGCAGATACGCAGTATTTT | CASRKEGADTQYF
TRBJ1-1 | TRBV30 | . | . | TGTGCCTGGAGTAAACTTGTTAATGAAGCTTTCTTT | CAWSKLVNEAFF
TRBJ2-7 | TRBV6-1 | . | . | TGTGCCAGCAGTGAAGCTAAGCGGCCCTACAGAGACCTCTCCTACGAGCAGTACTTC | CASSEAKRPYRDLSYEQYF
TRBJ1-6 | TRBV20-1 | . | . | TGCAGTGCTAGTCTGACAGTCCTAGGTTCACCCCTCCACTTT | CSASLTVLGSPLHF
TRBJ1-6 | TRBV6-5 | . | . | TGTGCCAGCAGTTACTCTCGCAGCTCCTATAATTCACCCCTCCACTTT | CASSYSRSSYNSPLHF
TRBJ1-5 | TRBV10-3 | . | . | TGTGCCATCAGTGAGTCAGGGGGTTCTCAGCCCCAGCATTTT | CAISESGGSQPQHF
TRBJ1-4 | TRBV2 | . | TRBD1 | TGTGCCAGCGTTATCGGGACAGGGGGGGAAAAACTGTTTTTT | CASVIGTGGEKLFF
TRBJ1-5 | TRBV15 | . | . | TGTGCCACCAGCAGAGTAACAAGGGGTCAGCCCCAGCATTTT | CATSRVTRGQPQHF
TRBJ2-6 | TRBV2 | . | . | TGTGCCAGCAGTGATACTGGGGCCAACGTCCTGACTTTC | CASSDTGANVLTF
TRBJ1-1 | TRBV29-1 | . | . | TGCAGCGGGTACAGGGACGCTGAAGCTTTCTTT | CSGYRDAEAFF
TRBJ1-2 | TRBV2 | . | . | TGTGCCAGCAGTGGAACAGGCGCTAACTATGGCTACACCTTC | CASSGTGANYGYTF
TRBJ2-2 | TRBV4-2 | . | . | TGTGCCAGCAGCCCCAGGGGAGGCGGGGAGGGCACCGGGGAGCTGTTTTTT | CASSPRGGGEGTGELFF
TRBJ2-7 | TRBV18 | . | . | TGTGCCAGCTCACCACCGAGCTCCTACGAGCAGTACTTC | CASSPPSSYEQYF
TRBJ1-1 | TRBV4-2 | . | . | TGTGCCAGCAGCCAAGTAAGTGAGGCGAACACTGAAGCTTTCTTT | CASSQVSEANTEAFF
TRBJ1-1 | TRBV5-1 | . | . | TGCGCCAGCAGCTTAGGGATGGGGCGACCTGAAGCTTTCTTT | CASSLGMGRPEAFF